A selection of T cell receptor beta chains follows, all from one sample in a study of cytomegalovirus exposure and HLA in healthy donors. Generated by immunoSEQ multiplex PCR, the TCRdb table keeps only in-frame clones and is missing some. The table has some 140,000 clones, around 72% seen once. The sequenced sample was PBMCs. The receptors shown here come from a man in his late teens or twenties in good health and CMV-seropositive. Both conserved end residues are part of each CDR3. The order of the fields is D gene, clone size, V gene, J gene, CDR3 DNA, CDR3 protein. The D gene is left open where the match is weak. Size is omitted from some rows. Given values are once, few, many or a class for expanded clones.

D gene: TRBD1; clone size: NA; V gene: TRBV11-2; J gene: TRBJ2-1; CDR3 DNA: TGTGCCAGCAGCCTGGGGACAGGTTCCAATGAGCAGTTCTTC; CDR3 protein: CASSLGTGSNEQFF
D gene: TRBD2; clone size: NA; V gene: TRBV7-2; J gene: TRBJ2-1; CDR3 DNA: TGTGCCAGCAGCCCCCTGGGGGGGGGCTCCTACAATGAGCAGTTCTTC; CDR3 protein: CASSPLGGGSYNEQFF
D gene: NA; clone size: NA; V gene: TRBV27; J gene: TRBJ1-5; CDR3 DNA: TGTGCCAGCAGTTTATCTGGGTCGGGTGGGCCCCAGCATTTT; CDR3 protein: CASSLSGSGGPQHF
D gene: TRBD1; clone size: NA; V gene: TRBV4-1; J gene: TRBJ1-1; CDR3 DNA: TGCGCCAGCAGCAGCCGACAGGGGGCGAACACTGAAGCTTTCTTT; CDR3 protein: CASSSRQGANTEAFF
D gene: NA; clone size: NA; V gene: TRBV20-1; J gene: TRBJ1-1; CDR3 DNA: TGCAGTGCGCGGATGAACACTGAAGCTTTCTTT; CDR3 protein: CSARMNTEAFF
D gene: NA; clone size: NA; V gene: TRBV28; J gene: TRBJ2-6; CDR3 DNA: TGTGCCAGCAGTCCCCCAGACAGCTCTGGGGCCAACGTCCTGACTTTC; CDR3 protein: CASSPPDSSGANVLTF
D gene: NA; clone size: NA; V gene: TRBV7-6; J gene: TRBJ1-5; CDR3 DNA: TGTGCCAGCAGCTTGAGTGTAGGGGGAGGCAATCAGCCCCAGCATTTT; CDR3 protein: CASSLSVGGGNQPQHF
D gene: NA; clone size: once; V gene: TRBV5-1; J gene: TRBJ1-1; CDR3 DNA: TGCGCCAGCAGCCCGCCGGCGGCCGCCGACACTGAAGCTTTCTTT; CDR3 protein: CASSPPAAADTEAFF
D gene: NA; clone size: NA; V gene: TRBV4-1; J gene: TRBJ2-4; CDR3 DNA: TGCGCCAGCAGCTTCCACTGGGGCGAGAGAGAAAACATTCAGTACTTC; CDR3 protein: CASSFHWGERENIQYF
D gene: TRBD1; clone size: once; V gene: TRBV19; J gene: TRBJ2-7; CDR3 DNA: TGTGCAAGCTCTACAGGGGGCTACGAGCAGTACTTC; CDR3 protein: CASSTGGYEQYF
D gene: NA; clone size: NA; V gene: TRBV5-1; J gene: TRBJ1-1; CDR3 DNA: TGCGCCAGCAGCTACTCCGGGTCCATGAACACTGAAGCTTTCTTT; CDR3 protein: CASSYSGSMNTEAFF
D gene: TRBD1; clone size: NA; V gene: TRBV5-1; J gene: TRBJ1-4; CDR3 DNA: TGCGCCAGCAGTTTCCGACTGATGGGGCAGGGGGCAACTAATGAAAAACTGTTTTTT; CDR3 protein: CASSFRLMGQGATNEKLFF
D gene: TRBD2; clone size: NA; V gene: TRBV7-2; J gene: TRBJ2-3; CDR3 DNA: TGTGCCAGCAGCCATTCTAGCGGGGCGACAGATACGCAGTATTTT; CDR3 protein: CASSHSSGATDTQYF
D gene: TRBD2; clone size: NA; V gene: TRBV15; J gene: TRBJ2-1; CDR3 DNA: TGTGCCACCACTATAGGGTCTAGCGGCTACAATGAGCAGTTCTTC; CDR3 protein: CATTIGSSGYNEQFF
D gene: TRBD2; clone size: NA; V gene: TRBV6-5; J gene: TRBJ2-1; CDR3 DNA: TGTGCCAGCAGCCGTAGCGGGGACGACTACAATGAGCAGTTCTTC; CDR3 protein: CASSRSGDDYNEQFF
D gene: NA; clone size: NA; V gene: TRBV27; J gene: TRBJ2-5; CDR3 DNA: TGTGCCAGCAGTAAACTGACAGGACTTCAACAGACCCAGTACTTC; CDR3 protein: CASSKLTGLQQTQYF
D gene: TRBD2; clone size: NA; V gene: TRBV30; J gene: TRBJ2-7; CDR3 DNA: TGTGCCTGGAGTCAGCGGGAGGACCACGAGCAGTACTTC; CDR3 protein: CAWSQREDHEQYF
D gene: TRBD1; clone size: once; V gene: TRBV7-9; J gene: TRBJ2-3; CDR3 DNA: TGTGCCAGCAGCCGACAGGGAATGGAGTCAGATACGCAGTATTTT; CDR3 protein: CASSRQGMESDTQYF
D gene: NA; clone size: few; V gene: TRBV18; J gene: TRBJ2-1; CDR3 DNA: TGTGCCAGCTCACATGACAGCGTCCCTTCGGGTGAGCAGTTCTTC; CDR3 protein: CASSHDSVPSGEQFF
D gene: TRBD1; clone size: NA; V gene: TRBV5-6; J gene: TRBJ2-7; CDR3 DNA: TGTGCCAGCAGCTTCGATCAGGACAGGGGGGAGCAGTACTTC; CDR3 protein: CASSFDQDRGEQYF
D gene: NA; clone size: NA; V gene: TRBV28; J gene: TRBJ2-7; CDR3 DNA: TGTGCCAGCAGTTTCCTAGTACAGGGCCCTTCCTACGAGCAGTACTTC; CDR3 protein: CASSFLVQGPSYEQYF